Shown below are 20 T cell receptor beta chains from a single sample sequenced in a study of T-cell memory formation after mild COVID-19. Each CDR3 protein gets one entry after TCRdb re-called the 5' RACE reads with MiXCR. The profile shows 450,000 or so distinct CDR3 sequences, over 15% of them singletons. The material sequenced was PBMCs or a T cell subset sorted from them (not recorded which). These receptors all stem from an adult woman who had mild COVID-19 (a few samples of this study predate the infection). Cell type and time point are not known.

The CDR3: CASSHPSGGHPYEQYF. As DNA, the CDR3 is TGTGCCAGCAGCCATCCTAGCGGGGGGCACCCCTACGAGCAGTACTTC. This sequence joins TRBV13 and TRBJ2-7; 11 positions agree with TRBD2. V shed 5 bases, J shed 2 bases, and the junction held 8 bases outside the gene matches. This CDR3 has 16 amino acids. The germline gives CDR1 PRHDT, CDR2 FYEKMQ (reference sequence).

This chain links TRBV20-1 with TRBJ1-4; D is unclear. Trimming shortened V by 3 bases and J by 8 bases, and 10 bases separated the two germline ends. Germline lookup yields CDR1 DFQATT and CDR2 SNEGSKA (reference sequence). The CDR3 is 12 residues long. In DNA form, the CDR3 reads TGCAGTGCTAGTGGGAGGAAGGAAAAACTGTTTTTT. Its protein is CSASGRKEKLFF.

This clonotype occurred a few times. This chain links TRBV12-3 or TRBV12-4 with TRBJ2-5, with D maybe TRBD2 (5 bases). The CDR3 loop spans 12 amino acids. Deletions cut 6 bases from V and 4 bases from J, with 9 bases between. The CDR3 nucleotides are TGTGCCAGCAGATCTAGCAGAGAGACCCAGTACTTC. Protein: CASRSSRETQYF.

The gene calls are TRBV20-1 and TRBJ1-2; no reliable D call. The CDR3 is 15 residues long. The V and J ends lost 5 bases and 2 bases respectively, with 18 bases between them. Germline CDR1 and CDR2: DFQATT and SNEGSKA (reference sequence). CDR3 coding DNA: TGCAGTGCTCCCCCTGGGAGGCTGATAAACTATGGCTACACCTTC. The encoded protein is CSAPPGRLINYGYTF.

The V call is TRBV10-2, the J call TRBJ2-2; weak D call: TRBD2 (7 bases). This CDR3 spans 15 amino acids. Germline loops: CDR1 WSHSY, CDR2 SAAADI. V shed 3 bases and J shed 3 bases, with 11 bases lying between them. The CDR3 spells CASSEPRGHTGELFF. The DNA of the CDR3 is TGCGCCAGCAGTGAACCGCGGGGGCACACCGGGGAGCTGTTTTTT.

This clonotype was seen a few times. The chain is built from TRBV7-8 and TRBJ1-2; D gene uncertain. CDR3 length equals 14 residues. Germline V gives CDR1 SGHVS, CDR2 FQNEAQ. Trimming removed 1 base at V and 8 bases at J, with 14 bases between. The CDR3 region is CASSLEAGSLGYTF. The DNA for the CDR3 is TGTGCCAGCAGCTTAGAGGCGGGCAGTTTGGGCTACACCTTC.

J is TRBJ1-1 and V is TRBV6-5; D ambiguous. Trimming removed 2 bases from V and 6 bases from J, with 10 bases in between. Germline-derived CDR1 and CDR2 are MNHEY and SVGAGI. The CDR3 contains 13 residues. This chain's CDR3 is CASSYEGRAEAFF. The DNA for the CDR3 is TGTGCCAGCAGTTACGAGGGAAGGGCTGAAGCTTTCTTT.

J is TRBJ2-7 and V is TRBV30; 12 bases fit TRBD2. The CDR3 is 17 amino acids. With V trimmed by 0 bases and J by 3 bases, 9 bases remained unmatched. CDR1 is GTSNPN and CDR2 is SVGIG in the germline V gene (reference sequence). DNA for the CDR3: TGTGCCTGGAGTGTAATAGGAGGACTAGCGGGACACTACGAGCAGTACTTC. This codes for CAWSVIGGLAGHYEQYF.

This CDR3 is CASSPHGLGVTDTQYF. The CDR3 nucleotides are TGTGCCAGCAGTCCTCATGGGTTGGGGGTGACAGATACGCAGTATTTT. The V gene is TRBV12-3 or TRBV12-4, the J gene TRBJ2-3; possibly TRBD1 or TRBD2 for D (5 bases each). The CDR3 is made up of 16 amino acids. Trimming removed 5 bases at V and 3 bases at J, with 18 bases between.

This clonotype occurred many times. The chain recombines TRBV10-3 with TRBJ2-5; 8 bases map to TRBD2. Germline V CDR1 and CDR2: ENHRY, SYGVKD. J gave up 2 bases and V 4 bases, and 6 bases lay outside the gene matches. The CDR3 has 15 amino acids. In nucleotides, the CDR3 is TGTGCCATCAGTGCGGGGGGGACCAATCAAGAGACCCAGTACTTC. Translating gives CAISAGGTNQETQYF.

In this sample, this clonotype turned up many times. The chain links TRBV12-3 or TRBV12-4 to TRBJ1-2, with no clear D. The CDR3 extends over 14 amino acids. Trimming pared 2 bases from V and 4 bases from J, leaving 11 bases between. CDR3 nucleotide sequence: TGTGCCAGCAGTTTACTCGGGGAGGCCTATGGCTACACCTTC. This sequence encodes CASSLLGEAYGYTF.

This rearrangement joins TRBV29-1 to TRBJ2-2, with D possibly being TRBD2 (6 bases). Trimming cost V 4 bases and J 4 bases, with 13 bases left between them. The germline V gene encodes CDR1 SQVTM and CDR2 ANQGSEA. The CDR3 length is 14 residues. Here the CDR3 reads CSVVKTGLTGELFF. CDR3 nucleotide sequence: TGCAGCGTTGTCAAAACGGGACTCACCGGGGAGCTGTTTTTT.

This clonotype turned up a few times. The J gene is TRBJ1-2, the V gene TRBV12-3 or TRBV12-4; 7 bases match TRBD1. With 3 bases clipped from V and 6 bases from J, the junction kept 4 bases outside the gene matches. The CDR3 covers 13 residues. This CDR3 reads CASSFTGVNGYTF. The CDR3, as DNA: TGTGCCAGCAGTTTCACAGGGGTGAATGGCTACACCTTC.

This clonotype was found many times. The chain employs TRBV20-1 and TRBJ2-3; tentative D call: TRBD2 (6 bases). V was pared by 4 bases and J by 0 bases, with 17 bases between. Germline loops: CDR1 DFQATT, CDR2 SNEGSKA (reference sequence). This CDR3 comprises 16 residues. CDR3 bases: TGCAGTGCTACCTCCCGGCGGGGAGGAAGCACAGATACGCAGTATTTT. It yields the protein CSATSRRGGSTDTQYF.

In this sample, this clonotype turned up a few times. V usage is TRBV11-2 and J usage is TRBJ2-1; a possible D gene is TRBD2 (5 bases). V lost 0 bases and J 0 bases, leaving 9 bases between the germline ends. The CDR3 consists of 16 residues. Germline assignment: CDR1 SGHAT and CDR2 FQNNGV. In nucleotides, the CDR3 is TGTGCCAGCAGCTTAGAGGAGCGGCCCTCCTACAATGAGCAGTTCTTC. Its protein product is CASSLEERPSYNEQFF.

This chain links TRBV18 with TRBJ2-1, with TRBD2 matching over 9 bases. V lost 2 bases and J lost 0; bases outside the gene matches: 2. Germline lookup yields CDR1 KGHSH and CDR2 LQKENI. This CDR3 region has 16 residues. The CDR3 DNA is TGTGCCAGCTCACCAATACTAGCGGGCTCCTACAATGAGCAGTTCTTC. The encoded protein is CASSPILAGSYNEQFF.

CDR3 DNA sequence: TGTGCCACCAGCGATGAGCGGGAGGGCCTCCCAGATACGCAGTATTTT. Its protein is CATSDEREGLPDTQYF. The chain couples TRBV24-1 to TRBJ2-3, with 10 bases identical to TRBD2. Trimming took 7 bases from V and 4 from J; bases not matched to a gene: 10. This CDR3 has 16 residues. The V gene's germline CDR1 is KGHDR and CDR2 SFDVKD.

Ten or more counts support this clonotype. The V gene is TRBV7-8, the J gene TRBJ2-1, with D tentatively TRBD1 or TRBD2 (5 bases each). Germline loops: CDR1 SGHVS, CDR2 FQNEAQ. V was trimmed by 5 bases and J by 5 bases, leaving 13 bases between them. The CDR3 spans 14 residues. CDR3 coding DNA: TGTGCCAGCAGCCGTCGACGGGACGACAATGAGCAGTTCTTC. Translated, it gives CASSRRRDDNEQFF.

This clonotype has a handful of counts. The J gene is TRBJ1-5, the V gene TRBV20-1, with D maybe TRBD1 (6 bases). The CDR3 sequence is 13 residues long. Trimming cost V 1 base and J 6 bases, with 10 bases left between them. CDR1 DFQATT and CDR2 SNEGSKA come from the germline V gene (reference sequence). CDR3 nucleotide sequence: TGCAGTGCTAGAGGACAGGCTGGTCAGCCCCAGCATTTT. Translating gives CSARGQAGQPQHF.

CDR3 residues: CASSFGTSYSYEQYF. The CDR3, as DNA: TGTGCCAGCAGCTTCGGGACTAGCTACTCCTACGAGCAGTACTTC. The chain uses TRBV7-2 and TRBJ2-7; 9 bases match TRBD2. The germline gives CDR1 SGHTA, CDR2 FQGNSA. The CDR3 loop spans 15 amino acids. J gave up 0 bases and V 3 bases, and 3 bases lay outside the gene matches.